Shown below are 5 T cell receptor beta chains from a single sample sequenced in a study of T cell changes during pregnancy in multiple sclerosis. The method was immunoSEQ multiplex PCR; TCRdb's version includes in-frame clones alone and lacks a portion of them. The sample has approximately 51,000 clones, 93% seen once. The input for sequencing was peripheral blood, taken in the second trimester of pregnancy. The receptors shown here come from a female donor with multiple sclerosis, enrolled in a pregnancy study.

The chain recombines TRBV11-3 with TRBJ2-3; TRBD1 is a possible D gene (6 bases). Germline CDR1 is SGHNT and CDR2 is YENEEA. Trimming took 5 bases from V and 0 from J, leaving 18 bases between them. The CDR3 is 17 residues long. The CDR3 DNA follows: TGTGCCAGCAGCCCGAGGGTACAGGGTAGGAGCACAGATACGCAGTATTTT. It codes for CASSPRVQGRSTDTQYF.

The chain combines TRBV27 with TRBJ1-1, with 9 bases identical to TRBD1. Per the germline V gene, CDR1 is MNHEY and CDR2 is SMNVEV (reference sequence). The CDR3 sequence is 15 residues long. V shed 5 bases, J shed 5 bases, and the junction held 9 bases outside the gene matches. The CDR3 spells CASSAGTGRGTEAFF. The CDR3 DNA is TGTGCCAGCAGTGCCGGGACAGGGAGGGGGACTGAAGCTTTCTTT.

About this clone itself: At one end, the junction sequence differs from germline, possibly due to a read error. V is TRBV7-2 and J is TRBJ1-1; possible D gene TRBD1, 5 bases. Germline CDR1 reads SGHTA; CDR2 reads FQGNSA. There are 16 residues in the CDR3. The CDR3 sequence is CVSSLVLSGRGAEAFF. Written as DNA, the CDR3 is TGTGTCAGCAGCTTAGTCCTGTCAGGGAGGGGAGCTGAAGCTTTCTTT.

This clone was recorded only once. The rearrangement joins TRBV4-1 to TRBJ2-3; 11 positions agree with TRBD2. Per the germline V gene, CDR1 is MGHRA and CDR2 is YSYEKL. The CDR3 length is 17 residues. V trimming: 0 bases; J trimming: 2 bases; junction bases outside the gene matches: 4. This CDR3 reads CASSQEPSGRPTDTQYF. CDR3 in DNA: TGCGCCAGCAGCCAAGAGCCTAGCGGGAGGCCCACAGATACGCAGTATTTT.

This clone was seen a single time. V is TRBV29-1 and J is TRBJ2-5; 9 nucleotides agree with TRBD2. Germline CDR1 SQVTM, CDR2 ANQGSEA. V lost 6 bases and J lost 5; bases outside the gene matches: 10. The CDR3 sequence is 14 residues long. CDR3 in amino acids: CSVWGTSYYETQYF. CDR3 bases: TGCAGCGTGTGGGGGACTAGCTATTATGAGACCCAGTACTTC.